This T cell receptor beta chain was obtained from a study of blood T cell repertoires in COVID-19 (TCRdb year 2020). Some background on the complete study: Collaborator samples came from the United States, Italy and Spain and covered acute and convalescent phases of COVID-19. The prospective study material was composed of cDNA or gDNA derived from T cells, B-cell-depleted T cells, or PBMCs. Deeply sampled blood TCRbeta repertoires from subjects exposed to, actively infected with, or recovered from COVID-19 were included in the dataset. The repertoires were released in a freely available public database intended as a resource for research on the immune response to SARS-CoV-2. Samples were obtained from the ongoing ImmuneRACE study (first 160 participants) and from 1,254 subjects provided by 6 global collaborators. The sample metadata nearly always contained a de-identified subject ID, COVID-19 status, age in years and sex. Where available, HLA class I and class II types were obtained from metadata supplied by the sample provider rather than from assay-based typing.

TCRbeta CDR3 regions were amplified from genomic DNA by means of the immunoSEQ Assay, a bias-controlled multiplex PCR. The published analysis was carried out like this. Nucleated cell counts per sample were estimated from amplification of reference gene primers within the assay. To quantify the absolute abundance of each unique TCRbeta CDR3 rearrangement, sequence reads were collapsed and filtered. For each sample, productive Simpson clonality was calculated as the square root of Simpson's diversity index across productive rearrangements. The table was pulled from immuneACCESS by TCRdb, which kept in-frame rearrangements only. Such tables lose some clones; where checked, under half of the loss comes from unresolved V genes, and the rest has no known cause. The V and J calls and clone size were taken over from that table, and D and trimming were inferred from the DNA. This sample has approximately 300,000 clones in its table, and about 90% of those were observed once. The ten largest clones capture about 2.2% of the sample.

General study outcomes and caveats: How much clinical and demographic metadata was included differed by source and by participant, and the metadata was provided uncurated.

Remarks on this clone: The antigen this receptor binds is unknown. Per-nucleotide qualities are absent, and no much larger clonotype sits a single base away.

From its cysteine to its phenylalanine, the CDR3 spans 19 amino acids. Only CDR3 DNA is held: 57 bases, read in frame from base 1. CDR1 and CDR2 are read off the germline V gene as SGHTA and FQGNSA. V gives up 8 bases and J gives up 1 base, and the segment between their germline ends measures 29 bases. A second Seattle source provided samples from volunteer blood donors who had recovered from COVID-19. The collaborating institutions used their own protocols to collect whole blood in K2EDTA tubes. Collaborator samples were shipped for TCRbeta analysis as frozen whole blood, isolated PBMCs, or DNA extracted from either sample type.

Sequencing was performed on peripheral blood. The rearrangement joined TRBV7-2 to TRBJ1-1; D gene: possibly TRBD1, on 5 matching bases. This clonotype originated in a woman between 50 and 59 years old who had recovered from COVID-19. This receptor carries the CDR3 CASLTPRGAAATRNTEAFF. The base sequence is TGTGCCAGCCTCACCCCTAGGGGTGCGGCGGCGACGAGGAACACTGAAGCTTTCTTT.